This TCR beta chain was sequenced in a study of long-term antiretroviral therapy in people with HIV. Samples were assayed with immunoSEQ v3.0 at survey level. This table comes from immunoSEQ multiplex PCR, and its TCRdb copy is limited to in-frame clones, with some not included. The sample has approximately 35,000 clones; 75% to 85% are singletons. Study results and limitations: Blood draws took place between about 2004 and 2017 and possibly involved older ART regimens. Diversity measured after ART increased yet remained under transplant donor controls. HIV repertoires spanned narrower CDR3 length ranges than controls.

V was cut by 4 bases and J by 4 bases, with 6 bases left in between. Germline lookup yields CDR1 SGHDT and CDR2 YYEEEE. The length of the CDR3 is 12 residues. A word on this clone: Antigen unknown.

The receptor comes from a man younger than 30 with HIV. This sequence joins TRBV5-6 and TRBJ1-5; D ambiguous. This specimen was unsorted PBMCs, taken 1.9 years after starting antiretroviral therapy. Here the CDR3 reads CASSLRNQPQHF. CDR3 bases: TGTGCCAGCAGCCTACGTAATCAGCCCCAGCATTTT.